This T cell receptor beta chain emerged from a study of blood T cell repertoires in COVID-19. Profiled with immunoSEQ multiplex PCR; TCRdb holds only in-frame clones, not every one. The sample records about 40,000 clones, about four fifths being singletons. Trimming at V came to 4 bases and at J to 4 bases, leaving 5 bases not matched to a gene. In germline, CDR1 is LNHDA, CDR2 SQIVND (reference sequence). The CDR3 extends over 14 amino acids. The sample taken for sequencing was peripheral blood. This sequence joins TRBV19 and TRBJ1-2, with TRBD1 identical over 8 bases. The clonotype originates from a man older than 75 with active or convalescent COVID-19. CDR3: CASSKSGTGYGYTF. As DNA, the CDR3 is TGTGCCAGTAGTAAAAGCGGGACAGGCTATGGCTACACCTTC.